This TCR beta chain emerged from a study of blood T cell repertoires in COVID-19. Study processing details: Amplification with reference gene primers provided the estimates of nucleated cell counts. Produced via immunoSEQ multiplex PCR; TCRdb's table is partial and in-frame only. From that table come the V and J calls and clone size; the DNA was used to work out D and trimming. The sample includes about 76,000 clones, 70% to 90% of them seen just once. V lost 5 bases and J 5 bases, leaving 9 bases between the germline ends. The CDR3 consists of 12 residues. Germline V gene lookup returns CDR1 MDHEN and CDR2 SYDVKM.

The chain joins TRBV28 to TRBJ1-2; a weak D match, TRBD1 (5 bases). The source of this sequence is a human donor in a cohort sampled during active COVID-19. The sequenced sample consisted of peripheral blood. CDR3 sequence: CASSQGQYGYTF. The CDR3 DNA sequence: TGTGCCAGCAGTCAGGGTCAGTATGGCTACACCTTC.